These T cell receptor beta chains were read from a single sample in a study of blood T cells in healthy people across ages. Each CDR3 protein is one row after TCRdb ran MiXCR on the 5' RACE reads. The repertoire holds roughly 1.9 million distinct CDR3 sequences, with 35% to 50% as singletons. What was sequenced was blood. The receptors stem from a human donor in good health. The CDR3 runs from the conserved cysteine through the conserved F or W.

J: TRBJ1-3
length: 16
V: TRBV21-1
CDR3: CASSPPTGISGNTIYF

J: TRBJ1-6
length: 15
V: TRBV15
CDR3: CATSLTGINDSPLHF

J: NA
length: 15
V: TRBV5-6
CDR3: CASSWGVGVAETQYF

J: TRBJ1-2
length: 15
V: TRBV10-3
CDR3: CAISEPSRGRGGYTF

J: TRBJ1-1
length: 13
V: TRBV9
CDR3: CASSVGDTTEAFF

J: TRBJ1-2
length: 15
V: TRBV29-1
CDR3: CSVEDMRDANYGYTF

J: TRBJ1-5
length: 13
V: TRBV6-4
CDR3: CASSVDREQPQHF

J: TRBJ2-1
length: 13
V: TRBV5-5
CDR3: CASSLGPPNEQFF

J: TRBJ1-5
length: 17
V: TRBV7-2
CDR3: CASSRTGPTGSNQPQHF

J: TRBJ1-1
length: 12
V: TRBV12-3/TRBV12-4
CDR3: CASSLFVGTAFF

J: TRBJ2-4
length: 15
V: TRBV5-1
CDR3: CASSYLTGTAGEQYF

J: TRBJ1-2
length: 15
V: TRBV6-5
CDR3: CASIPPLGQGHGYTF

J: TRBJ2-1
length: 13
V: TRBV5-1
CDR3: CASRWGPGDEQFF

J: TRBJ2-7
length: 17
V: TRBV4-3
CDR3: CASSQGRQLAGGYEQYF

J: TRBJ2-3
length: 16
V: TRBV7-3
CDR3: CASSLPRSSGTDTQYF

J: TRBJ1-2
length: 14
V: TRBV20-1
CDR3: CSVPGTPGTYGYTF

J: TRBJ2-1
length: 17
V: TRBV28
CDR3: CASSLGFPGQEENEQFF

J: TRBJ1-2
length: 15
V: TRBV4-1
CDR3: CACSLRLGANYGYTF

J: TRBJ2-7
length: 13
V: TRBV6-2/TRBV6-3
CDR3: CASSYSDGNEQYF

J: TRBJ2-5
length: 15
V: TRBV7-9
CDR3: CASRPTGGGRETQYF

J: TRBJ2-5
length: 17
V: TRBV14
CDR3: CASSGIGGRGIQETQYF

J: TRBJ1-4
length: 12
V: TRBV12-3/TRBV12-4
CDR3: CASSLAGHKLFF

J: TRBJ2-7
length: 13
V: TRBV29-1
CDR3: CSVKTASSYEQYF

J: TRBJ2-5
length: 14
V: TRBV29-1
CDR3: CSVTGGDRHLTQYF

J: TRBJ2-3
length: 13
V: TRBV7-9
CDR3: CASSSSGGRTQYF

J: TRBJ2-1
length: 15
V: TRBV12-5
CDR3: CASGLGRSSYNEQFF

J: TRBJ2-5
length: 16
V: TRBV15
CDR3: CATSVGTGDVGETQYF

J: TRBJ2-2
length: 14
V: TRBV6-5
CDR3: CASSYSTATGELFF

J: TRBJ1-2
length: 15
V: TRBV20-1
CDR3: CSARGPGQGNYGYTF

J: TRBJ2-5
length: 16
V: TRBV2
CDR3: CASSKHRTSGGETQYF